This TCR beta chain was identified in a study of OX40 agonist ivuxolimab in advanced cancers. Assay: immunoSEQ multiplex PCR; the TCRdb copy retains only in-frame clones and omits some. The sample carries 90,000 to 120,000 clones, over 75% recorded once. V was pared by 2 bases and J by 4 bases, with 11 bases of the junction left unmatched. Germline values: CDR1 SGHTA, CDR2 FQGNSA. CDR3 size: 16 residues. The V call is TRBV7-2, the J call TRBJ2-7; 7 nucleotides align to TRBD2. The sequencing used CD4+ or CD8+ T cells sorted from blood, collected in a trial of the OX40 agonist ivuxolimab. This clonotype was obtained from an adult with an advanced solid tumor such as melanoma, head and neck, liver or kidney cancer. CDR3 protein: CASSLYTVGGGYEQYF. The CDR3, as DNA: TGTGCCAGCAGCTTATACACAGTGGGGGGAGGGTACGAGCAGTACTTC.